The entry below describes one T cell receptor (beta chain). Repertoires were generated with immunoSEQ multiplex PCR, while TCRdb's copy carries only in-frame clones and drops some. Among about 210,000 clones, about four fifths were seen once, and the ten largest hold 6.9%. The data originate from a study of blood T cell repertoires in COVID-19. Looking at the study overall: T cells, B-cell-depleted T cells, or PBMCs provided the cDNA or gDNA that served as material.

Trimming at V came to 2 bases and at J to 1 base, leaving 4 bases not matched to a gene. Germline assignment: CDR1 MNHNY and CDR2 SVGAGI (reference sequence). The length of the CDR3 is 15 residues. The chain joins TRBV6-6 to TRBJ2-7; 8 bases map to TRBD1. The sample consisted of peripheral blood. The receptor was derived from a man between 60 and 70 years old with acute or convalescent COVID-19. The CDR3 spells CASSYRRGQSYEQYF. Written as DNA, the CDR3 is TGTGCCAGCAGTTACCGCAGGGGGCAATCCTACGAGCAGTACTTC.